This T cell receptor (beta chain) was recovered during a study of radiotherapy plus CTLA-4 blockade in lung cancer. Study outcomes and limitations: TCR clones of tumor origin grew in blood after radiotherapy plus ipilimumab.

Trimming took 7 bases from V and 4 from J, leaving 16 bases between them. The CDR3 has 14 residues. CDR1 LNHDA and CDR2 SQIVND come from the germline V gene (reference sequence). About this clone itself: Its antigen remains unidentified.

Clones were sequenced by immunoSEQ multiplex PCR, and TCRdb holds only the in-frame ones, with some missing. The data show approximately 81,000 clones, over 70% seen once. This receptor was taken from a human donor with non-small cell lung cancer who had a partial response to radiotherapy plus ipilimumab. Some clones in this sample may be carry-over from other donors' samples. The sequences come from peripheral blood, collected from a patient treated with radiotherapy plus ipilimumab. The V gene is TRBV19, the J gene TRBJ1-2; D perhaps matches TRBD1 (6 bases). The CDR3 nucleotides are TGTGCCAGTACACGCCTACAGGGCGGCTATGGCTACACCTTC. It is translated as CASTRLQGGYGYTF.